This TCR beta chain was sequenced during a study of cytomegalovirus exposure and HLA in healthy donors. Study-level information: Earlier findings included more than 95 million unique TCR beta sequences obtained from about 179 million T cells. Study observations and caveats: As a later analysis showed, several of the most significant clusters appeared to be linked to common viral pathogens. It was likely that a cluster of highly shared sequence variants was a sequencing artifact. Analysis was carried out at a later point, and it linked a missense DCLRE1C variant to TCR beta V- and J-gene trimming.

PCR used 60 Vbeta primers and 13 Jbeta primers. Some clones are missing from TCRdb's copy, which holds only in-frame ones; the method was immunoSEQ multiplex PCR. The sample holds 170,000 or so clones, about four fifths seen once. V lost 7 bases and J lost 5, with 16 bases in between. The CDR3 is made up of 14 amino acids. Germline lookup yields CDR1 MNHNS and CDR2 SASEGT. In this sample, this clone turned up a few times. Its specificity is unknown. The chain recombines TRBV6-1 with TRBJ2-3; D may be TRBD1 (8 bases). The sample taken for sequencing was PBMCs. This receptor was taken from a girl between 10 and 17 years old in good health and CMV-seropositive. CDR3 nucleotide sequence: TGTGCCAGCACCACAGGGGGGGGGCGAGATACGCAGTATTTT. It encodes CASTTGGGRDTQYF.